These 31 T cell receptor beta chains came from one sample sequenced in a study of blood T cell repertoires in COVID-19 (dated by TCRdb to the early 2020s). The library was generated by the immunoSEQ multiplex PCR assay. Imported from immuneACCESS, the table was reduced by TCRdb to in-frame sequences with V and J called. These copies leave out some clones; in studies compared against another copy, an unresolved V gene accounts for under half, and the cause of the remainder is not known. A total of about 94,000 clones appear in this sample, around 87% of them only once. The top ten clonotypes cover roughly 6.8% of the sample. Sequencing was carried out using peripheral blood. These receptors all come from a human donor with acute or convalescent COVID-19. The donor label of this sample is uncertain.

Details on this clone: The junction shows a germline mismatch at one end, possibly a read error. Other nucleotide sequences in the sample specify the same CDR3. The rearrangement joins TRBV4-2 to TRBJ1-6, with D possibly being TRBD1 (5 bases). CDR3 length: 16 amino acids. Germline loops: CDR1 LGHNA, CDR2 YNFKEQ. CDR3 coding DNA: TGTGCCAGCAGCCAAGTCACAGGTGGATCGGATTCACCCCTTCACTTT. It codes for CASSQVTGGSDSPLHF.

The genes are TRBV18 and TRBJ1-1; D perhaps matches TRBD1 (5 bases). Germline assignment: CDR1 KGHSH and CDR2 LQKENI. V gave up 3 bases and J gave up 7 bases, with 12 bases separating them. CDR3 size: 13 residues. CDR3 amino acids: CASSPSRQFEAFF. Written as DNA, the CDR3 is TGTGCCAGCTCACCCTCGCGACAGTTTGAAGCTTTCTTT.

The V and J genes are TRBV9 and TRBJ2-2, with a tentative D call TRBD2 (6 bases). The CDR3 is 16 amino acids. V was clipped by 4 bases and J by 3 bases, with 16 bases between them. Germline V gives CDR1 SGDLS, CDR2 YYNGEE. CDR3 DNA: TGTGCCAGCAGCTTCCGGGACTGGCCCTACACCGGGGAGCTGTTTTTT. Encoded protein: CASSFRDWPYTGELFF.

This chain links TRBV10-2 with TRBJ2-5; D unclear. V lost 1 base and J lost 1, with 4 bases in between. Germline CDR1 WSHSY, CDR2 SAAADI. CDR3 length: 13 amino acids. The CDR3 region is CASSEFLQETQYF. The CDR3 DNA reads TGCGCCAGCAGTGAGTTCCTCCAAGAGACCCAGTACTTC.

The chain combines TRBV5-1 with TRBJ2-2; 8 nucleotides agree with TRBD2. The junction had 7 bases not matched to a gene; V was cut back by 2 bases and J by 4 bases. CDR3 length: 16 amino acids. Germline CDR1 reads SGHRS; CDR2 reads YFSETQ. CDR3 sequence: CASSLPGLAGTGELFF. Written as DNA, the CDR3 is TGCGCCAGCAGCTTACCAGGTCTAGCGGGCACCGGGGAGCTGTTTTTT.

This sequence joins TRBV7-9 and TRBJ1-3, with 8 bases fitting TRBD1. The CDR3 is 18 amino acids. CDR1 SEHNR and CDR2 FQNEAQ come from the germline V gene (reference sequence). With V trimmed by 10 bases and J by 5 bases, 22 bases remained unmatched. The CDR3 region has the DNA TGTGCCACCTCCCATAGAAATCGGACAGGGCCCCACCGAAACACCATATATTTT. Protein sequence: CATSHRNRTGPHRNTIYF.

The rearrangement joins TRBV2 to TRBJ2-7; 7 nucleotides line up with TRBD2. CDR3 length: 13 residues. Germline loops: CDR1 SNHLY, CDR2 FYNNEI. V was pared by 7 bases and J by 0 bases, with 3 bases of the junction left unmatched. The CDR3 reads CASKASGSYEQYF. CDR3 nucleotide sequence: TGTGCCAGCAAGGCTAGCGGCTCCTACGAGCAGTACTTC.

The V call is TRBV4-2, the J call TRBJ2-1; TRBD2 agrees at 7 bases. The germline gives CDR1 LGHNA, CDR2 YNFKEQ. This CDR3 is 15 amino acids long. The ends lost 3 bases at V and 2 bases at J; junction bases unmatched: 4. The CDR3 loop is CASSQPSGAYNEQFF. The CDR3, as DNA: TGTGCCAGCAGCCAGCCTAGCGGAGCCTACAATGAGCAGTTCTTC.

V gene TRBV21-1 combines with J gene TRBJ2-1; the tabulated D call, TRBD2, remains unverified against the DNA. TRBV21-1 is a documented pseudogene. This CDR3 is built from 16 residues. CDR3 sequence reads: CASSNCSGGGANEQFF. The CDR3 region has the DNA TGTGCCAGCAGCAATTGTAGCGGGGGTGGGGCCAATGAGCAGTTCTTC.

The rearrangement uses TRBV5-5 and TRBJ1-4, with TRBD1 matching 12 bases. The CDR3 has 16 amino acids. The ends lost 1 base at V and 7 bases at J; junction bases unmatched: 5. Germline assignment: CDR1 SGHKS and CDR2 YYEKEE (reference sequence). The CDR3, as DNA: TGTGCCAGCAGCTTGTGGGGACAGGGGGCGAGTGAAAAACTGTTTTTT. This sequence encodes CASSLWGQGASEKLFF.

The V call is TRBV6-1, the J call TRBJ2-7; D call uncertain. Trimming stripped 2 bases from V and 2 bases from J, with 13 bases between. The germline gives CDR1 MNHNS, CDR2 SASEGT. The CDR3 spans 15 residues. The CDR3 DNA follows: TGTGCCAGCAGTGAAATACGATGGCAACCCTACGAGCAGTACTTC. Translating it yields CASSEIRWQPYEQYF.

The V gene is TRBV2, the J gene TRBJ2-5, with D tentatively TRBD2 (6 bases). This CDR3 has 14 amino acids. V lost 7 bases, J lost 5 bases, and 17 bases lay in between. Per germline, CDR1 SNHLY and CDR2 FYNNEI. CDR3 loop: CASTRTGVTETQYF. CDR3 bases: TGTGCCAGCACCCGCACGGGGGTCACGGAGACCCAGTACTTC.

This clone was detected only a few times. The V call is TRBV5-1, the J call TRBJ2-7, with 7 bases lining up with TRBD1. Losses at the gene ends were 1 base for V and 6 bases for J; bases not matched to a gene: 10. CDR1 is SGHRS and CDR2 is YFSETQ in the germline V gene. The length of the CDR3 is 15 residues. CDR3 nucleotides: TGCGCCAGCAGCTTGAACGACAGGGAAACAAGCGAGCAGTACTTC. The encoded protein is CASSLNDRETSEQYF. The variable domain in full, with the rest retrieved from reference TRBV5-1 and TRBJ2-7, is KAGVTQTPRYLIKTRGQQVTLSCSPISGHRSVSWYQQTPGQGLQFLFEYFSETQRNKGNFPGRFSGRQFSNSRSEMNVSTLELGDSALYLCASSLNDRETSEQYFGPGTRLTVT.

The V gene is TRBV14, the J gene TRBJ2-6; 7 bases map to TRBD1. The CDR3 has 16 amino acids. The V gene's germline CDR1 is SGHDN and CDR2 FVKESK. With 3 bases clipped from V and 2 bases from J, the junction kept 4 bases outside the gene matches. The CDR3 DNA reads TGTGCCAGCAGCCACCCGGGACAGCCTGGGGCCAACGTCCTGACTTTC. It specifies CASSHPGQPGANVLTF.

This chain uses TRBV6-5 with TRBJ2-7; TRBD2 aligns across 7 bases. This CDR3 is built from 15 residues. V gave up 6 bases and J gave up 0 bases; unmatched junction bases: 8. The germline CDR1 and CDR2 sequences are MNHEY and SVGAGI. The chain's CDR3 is CASSSSGGDSYEQYF. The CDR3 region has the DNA TGTGCCAGCAGCTCCTCTGGGGGGGACTCCTACGAGCAGTACTTC.

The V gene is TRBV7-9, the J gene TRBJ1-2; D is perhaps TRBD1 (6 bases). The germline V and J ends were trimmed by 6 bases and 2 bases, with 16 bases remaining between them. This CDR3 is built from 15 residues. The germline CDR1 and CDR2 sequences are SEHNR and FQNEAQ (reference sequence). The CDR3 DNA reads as TGTGCCAGCAGTTCTGGACAGCCACCGAACTATGGCTACACCTTC. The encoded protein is CASSSGQPPNYGYTF.

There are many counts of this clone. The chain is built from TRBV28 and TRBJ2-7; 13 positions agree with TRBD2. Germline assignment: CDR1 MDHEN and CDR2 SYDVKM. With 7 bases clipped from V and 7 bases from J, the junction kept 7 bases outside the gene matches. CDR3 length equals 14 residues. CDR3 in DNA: TGTGCCAGCACCGGACTAGCGGGGGCTGGGGAGCAGTACTTC. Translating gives CASTGLAGAGEQYF.

The CDR3 coding sequence is TGCGCCAGCAGCCAAGCCGACAGAGCAACTAATGAAAAACTGTTTTTT. Translating it yields CASSQADRATNEKLFF. V usage is TRBV4-1 and J usage is TRBJ1-4, with a tentative D call TRBD1 (5 bases). Germline CDR1 reads MGHRA; CDR2 reads YSYEKL. Trimming cost V 1 base and J 0 bases, with 9 bases left between them. The CDR3 is 16 amino acids.

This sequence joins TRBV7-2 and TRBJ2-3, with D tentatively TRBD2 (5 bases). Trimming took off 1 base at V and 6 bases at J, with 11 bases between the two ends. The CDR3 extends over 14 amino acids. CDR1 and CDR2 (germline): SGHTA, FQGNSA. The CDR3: CASSLVRLADTQYF. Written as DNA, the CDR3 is TGTGCCAGCAGCTTAGTAAGGCTAGCCGATACGCAGTATTTT.

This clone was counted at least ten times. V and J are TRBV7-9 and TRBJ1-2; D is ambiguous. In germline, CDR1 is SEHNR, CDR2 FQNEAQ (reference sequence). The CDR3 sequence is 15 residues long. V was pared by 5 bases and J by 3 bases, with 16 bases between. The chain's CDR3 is CASSDLGAVHYGYTF. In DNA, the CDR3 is TGTGCCAGCAGCGATCTAGGTGCAGTTCACTATGGCTACACCTTC. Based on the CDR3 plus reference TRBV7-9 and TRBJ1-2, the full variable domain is DTGVSQNPRHKITKRGQNVTFRCDPISEHNRLYWYRQTLGQGPEFLTYFQNEAQLEKSRLLSDRFSAERPKGSFSTLEIQRTEQGDSAMYLCASSDLGAVHYGYTFGSGTRLTVV.

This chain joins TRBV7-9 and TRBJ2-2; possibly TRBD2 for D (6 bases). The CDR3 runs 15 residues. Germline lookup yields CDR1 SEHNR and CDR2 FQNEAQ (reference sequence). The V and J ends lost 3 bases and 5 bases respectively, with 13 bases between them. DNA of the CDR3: TGTGCCAGCAGCTTGGTGACGGGGGAGACCGGGGAGCTGTTTTTT. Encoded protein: CASSLVTGETGELFF.

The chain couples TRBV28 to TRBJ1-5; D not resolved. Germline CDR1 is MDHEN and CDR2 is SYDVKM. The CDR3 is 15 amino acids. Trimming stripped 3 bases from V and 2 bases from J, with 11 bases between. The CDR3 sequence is CASSFRGSGNQPQHF. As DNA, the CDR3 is TGTGCCAGCAGTTTCCGAGGGAGTGGCAATCAGCCCCAGCATTTT.

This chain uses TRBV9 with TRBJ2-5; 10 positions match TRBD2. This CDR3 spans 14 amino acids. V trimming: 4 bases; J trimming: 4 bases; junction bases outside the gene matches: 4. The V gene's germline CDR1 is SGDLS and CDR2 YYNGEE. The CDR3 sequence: CASSSSGGGETQYF. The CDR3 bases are TGTGCCAGCAGCTCCAGCGGGGGGGGAGAGACCCAGTACTTC.

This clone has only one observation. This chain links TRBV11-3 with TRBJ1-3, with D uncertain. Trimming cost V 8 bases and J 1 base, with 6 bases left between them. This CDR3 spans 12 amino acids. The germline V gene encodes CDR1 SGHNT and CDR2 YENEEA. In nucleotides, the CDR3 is TGTGCCAGCGGAGGATCTGGAAACACCATATATTTT. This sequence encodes CASGGSGNTIYF.

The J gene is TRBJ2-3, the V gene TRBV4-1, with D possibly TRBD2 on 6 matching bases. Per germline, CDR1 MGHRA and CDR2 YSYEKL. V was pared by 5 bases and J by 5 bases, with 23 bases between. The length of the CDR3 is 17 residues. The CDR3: CASSGERERWREDTQYF. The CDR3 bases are TGCGCCAGCAGCGGGGAGAGAGAGCGTTGGCGGGAAGATACGCAGTATTTT.

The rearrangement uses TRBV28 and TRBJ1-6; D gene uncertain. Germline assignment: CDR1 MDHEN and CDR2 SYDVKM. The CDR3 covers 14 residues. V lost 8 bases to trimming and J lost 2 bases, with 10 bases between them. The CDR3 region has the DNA TGTGCCAGCGGCGGAGCAGCCTATAATTCACCCCTCCACTTT. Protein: CASGGAAYNSPLHF.

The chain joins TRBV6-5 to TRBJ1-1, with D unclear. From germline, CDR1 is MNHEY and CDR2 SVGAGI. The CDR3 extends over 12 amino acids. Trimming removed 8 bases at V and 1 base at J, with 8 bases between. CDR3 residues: CASGRGNTEAFF. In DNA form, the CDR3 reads TGTGCCAGCGGTCGGGGGAACACTGAAGCTTTCTTT.

The CDR3 spells CASSFEGTGRDRKETQYF. The CDR3 nucleotides read TGTGCCAGCAGCTTTGAAGGGACAGGGAGGGACCGTAAAGAGACCCAGTACTTC. The chain carries TRBV11-2 and TRBJ2-5; TRBD1 agrees at 9 bases. This CDR3 has 18 residues. Germline trimming cut 3 bases from V and 3 bases from J; bases unmatched to any gene: 14. Germline V lookup: CDR1 SGHAT, CDR2 FQNNGV.

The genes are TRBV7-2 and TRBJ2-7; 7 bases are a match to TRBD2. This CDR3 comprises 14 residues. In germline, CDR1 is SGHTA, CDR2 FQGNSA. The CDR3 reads CSTDGGEGYYEQYF. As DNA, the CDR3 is TGTTCCACTGATGGAGGGGAGGGGTACTACGAGCAGTACTTC.

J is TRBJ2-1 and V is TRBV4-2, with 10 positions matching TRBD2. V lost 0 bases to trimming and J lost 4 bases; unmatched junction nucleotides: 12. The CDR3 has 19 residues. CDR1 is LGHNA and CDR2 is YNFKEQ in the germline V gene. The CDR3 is CASSQDPPRASGGYNEQFF. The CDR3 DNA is TGTGCCAGCAGCCAAGATCCTCCGCGGGCTAGCGGGGGATACAATGAGCAGTTCTTC.

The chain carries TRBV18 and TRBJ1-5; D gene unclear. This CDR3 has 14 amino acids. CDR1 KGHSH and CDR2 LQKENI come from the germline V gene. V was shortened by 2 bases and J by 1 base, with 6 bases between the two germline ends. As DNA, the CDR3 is TGTGCCAGCTCACCAGAGCACAGCAATCAGCCCCAGCATTTT. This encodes CASSPEHSNQPQHF.